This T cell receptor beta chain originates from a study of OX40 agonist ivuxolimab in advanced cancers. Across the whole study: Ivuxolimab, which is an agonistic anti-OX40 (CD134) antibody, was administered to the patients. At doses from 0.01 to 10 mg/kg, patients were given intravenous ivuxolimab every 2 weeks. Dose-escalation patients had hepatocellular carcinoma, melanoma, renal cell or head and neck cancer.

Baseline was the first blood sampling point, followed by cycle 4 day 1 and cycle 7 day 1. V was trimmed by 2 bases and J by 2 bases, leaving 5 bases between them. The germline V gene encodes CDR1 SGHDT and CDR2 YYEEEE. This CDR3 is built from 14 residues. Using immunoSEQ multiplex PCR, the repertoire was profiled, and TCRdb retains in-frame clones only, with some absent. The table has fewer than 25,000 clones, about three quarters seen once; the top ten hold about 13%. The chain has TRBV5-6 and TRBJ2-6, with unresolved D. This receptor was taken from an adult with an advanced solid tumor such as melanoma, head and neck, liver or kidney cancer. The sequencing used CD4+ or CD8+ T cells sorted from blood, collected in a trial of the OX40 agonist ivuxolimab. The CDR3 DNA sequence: TGTGCCAGCAGCTTCTCGACTGGGGCCAACGTCCTGACTTTC. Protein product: CASSFSTGANVLTF.